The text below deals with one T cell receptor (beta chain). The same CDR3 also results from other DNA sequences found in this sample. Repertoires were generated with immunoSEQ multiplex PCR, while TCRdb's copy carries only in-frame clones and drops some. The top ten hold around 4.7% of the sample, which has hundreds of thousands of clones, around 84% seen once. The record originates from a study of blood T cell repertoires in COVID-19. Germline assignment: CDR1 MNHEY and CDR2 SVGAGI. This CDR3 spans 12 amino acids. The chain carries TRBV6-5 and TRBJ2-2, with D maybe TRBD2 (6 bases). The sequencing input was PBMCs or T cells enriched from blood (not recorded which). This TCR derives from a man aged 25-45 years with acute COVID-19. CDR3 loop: CASVGGPGELFF. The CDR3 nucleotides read TGTGCGTCCGTCGGGGGACCCGGGGAGCTGTTTTTT.